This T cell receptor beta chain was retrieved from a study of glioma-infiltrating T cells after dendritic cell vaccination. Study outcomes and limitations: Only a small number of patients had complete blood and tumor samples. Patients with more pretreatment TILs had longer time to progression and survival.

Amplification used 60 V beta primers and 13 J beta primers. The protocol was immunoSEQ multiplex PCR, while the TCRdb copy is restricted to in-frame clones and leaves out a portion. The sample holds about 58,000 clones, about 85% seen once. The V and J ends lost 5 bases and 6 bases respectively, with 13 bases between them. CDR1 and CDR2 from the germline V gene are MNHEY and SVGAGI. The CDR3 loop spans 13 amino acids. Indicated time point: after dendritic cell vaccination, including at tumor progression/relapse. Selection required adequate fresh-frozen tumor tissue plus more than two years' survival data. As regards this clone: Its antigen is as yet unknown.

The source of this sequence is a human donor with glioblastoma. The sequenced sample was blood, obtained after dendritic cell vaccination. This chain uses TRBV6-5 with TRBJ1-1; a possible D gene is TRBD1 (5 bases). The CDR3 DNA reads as TGTGCCAGCAGTCCCGGAGGGGACCCTGAAGCTTTCTTT. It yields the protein CASSPGGDPEAFF.